A selection of T cell receptor beta chains follows, all from one sample in a study of tumor-infiltrating lymphocytes in primary liver carcinoma. A single record per CDR3 protein comes from TCRdb applying MiXCR to the multiplex PCR reads. The table has more than 50,000 distinct CDR3 sequences, around 79% seen once. The sequencing input was liver tumor tissue from sampling region 2. These receptors were collected from a man aged 40-49 years with primary liver carcinoma and hepatitis B virus infection. CDR3s include the opening cysteine and the closing phenylalanine or tryptophan. The D gene is left open where the match is weak. Expanded clones get a size class; other rows say once, few or many, or leave the size out.

clone size: -
J gene: TRBJ2-5
V gene: TRBV6-6
D gene: TRBD1
CDR3 DNA: TGTGACAGCAGCCTACTGACAGGGCAAGCGACCCAGTACTTC
CDR3 protein: CDSSLLTGQATQYF

clone size: medium-sized
J gene: TRBJ2-1
V gene: TRBV6-2/TRBV6-3
D gene: TRBD2
CDR3 DNA: TGTGCCAGCAGTTACTTTCCGGGACTAGCGGGAGGGCCGGGCAATGAGCAGTTCTTC
CDR3 protein: CASSYFPGLAGGPGNEQFF

clone size: -
J gene: TRBJ2-1
V gene: TRBV11-2
D gene: TRBD2
CDR3 DNA: TGTGCCAGCAGCTTGGATATCGGACTAGCCATGGATGAGCGGCTCTTC
CDR3 protein: CASSLDIGLAMDERLF

clone size: -
J gene: TRBJ1-2
V gene: TRBV6-5
D gene: -
CDR3 DNA: TGTGCCAGCAGATACCTGAGGGGAGGCAGGGTAAATGGCTACACCTTC
CDR3 protein: CASRYLRGGRVNGYTF

clone size: -
J gene: TRBJ2-3
V gene: TRBV30
D gene: TRBD1
CDR3 DNA: TGTGTCTGGAGTGCAACAGGGGGCGAAGATACGCAGTATTTT
CDR3 protein: CVWSATGGEDTQYF

clone size: -
J gene: TRBJ2-1
V gene: TRBV2
D gene: TRBD2
CDR3 DNA: TGTCCCAGCACCTCGGGACTAGCGGGAGATGGTGAGCAGTTCTTC
CDR3 protein: CPSTSGLAGDGEQFF

clone size: -
J gene: TRBJ2-3
V gene: TRBV4-1
D gene: -
CDR3 DNA: TGCGCCAGCAGCCCGCGGGACACAGGTACGCAGTATTTT
CDR3 protein: CASSPRDTGTQYF

clone size: -
J gene: TRBJ2-2
V gene: TRBV4-1
D gene: -
CDR3 DNA: TGCGCCAGCAGCCAAGAGAGGGGGGCGGTGGCCGAGGAGCTGTTTTTT
CDR3 protein: CASSQERGAVAEELFF

clone size: -
J gene: TRBJ2-1
V gene: TRBV11-1
D gene: TRBD2
CDR3 DNA: TGTGCCAGTAGCCTGGGACTAGCGGGAGGAGCTGACAATGCGCAGTTCTTC
CDR3 protein: CASSLGLAGGADNAQFF

clone size: -
J gene: TRBJ2-1
V gene: TRBV29-1
D gene: -
CDR3 DNA: TGCAGCGTGGGGCCTCGTTCCAGATCCTACGATGAGCAGTTCTTC
CDR3 protein: CSVGPRSRSYDEQFF

clone size: many
J gene: TRBJ2-3
V gene: TRBV9
D gene: TRBD2
CDR3 DNA: TGTGCCAGCAGCCCCGGACTAGCGTCTAGCACAGATACGCAGTATTTT
CDR3 protein: CASSPGLASSTDTQYF

clone size: many
J gene: TRBJ2-6
V gene: TRBV30
D gene: -
CDR3 DNA: TGTGCCTGGACGGACTCTGGGGCCAACGTCCTGACTTTC
CDR3 protein: CAWTDSGANVLTF

clone size: -
J gene: TRBJ1-1
V gene: TRBV4-1
D gene: -
CDR3 DNA: TGCGCCAGTAGCCTAGTGCTAACATGGGAAATGGAAGCTTTCTTT
CDR3 protein: CASSLVLTWEMEAFF

clone size: -
J gene: TRBJ2-7
V gene: TRBV4-1
D gene: TRBD2
CDR3 DNA: TGCGCCAGCAGCCAAGATGGGTCCGGGACTAGCCTCTGGTACGAGCAGTACTTC
CDR3 protein: CASSQDGSGTSLWYEQYF

clone size: -
J gene: TRBJ2-5
V gene: TRBV29-1
D gene: -
CDR3 DNA: TGCAGCGTGGCCTCTTGGGATAAAGCCGGGGAGACCCAGTACTTC
CDR3 protein: CSVASWDKAGETQYF

clone size: -
J gene: TRBJ2-7
V gene: TRBV7-8
D gene: TRBD2
CDR3 DNA: TGTGCAAGCAGCTTAGCGGGGGGACTAAGCTACGAGCAGTACTTC
CDR3 protein: CASSLAGGLSYEQYF

clone size: -
J gene: TRBJ2-7
V gene: TRBV6-5
D gene: TRBD1
CDR3 DNA: TGTGCCAGCAGAAGACAGGGGCCGAGGTTCCAAGATCAATACTTC
CDR3 protein: CASRRQGPRFQDQYF

clone size: many
J gene: TRBJ2-5
V gene: TRBV12-3/TRBV12-4
D gene: TRBD1
CDR3 DNA: TGTGCCAGCAGTCGGGGACAGGGCGAGACCCAGTACTTC
CDR3 protein: CASSRGQGETQYF

clone size: -
J gene: TRBJ2-3
V gene: TRBV4-1
D gene: -
CDR3 DNA: TGCGCCAGCAGCTTAAAGAGGGTAGGCCGGACGGATACGCAGTATTTT
CDR3 protein: CASSLKRVGRTDTQYF

clone size: -
J gene: TRBJ2-3
V gene: TRBV11-3
D gene: -
CDR3 DNA: TGTACCAGCGGCTGGGATGAGGCAGATACGCAGTATTTT
CDR3 protein: CTSGWDEADTQYF

clone size: -
J gene: TRBJ2-7
V gene: TRBV7-6
D gene: TRBD2
CDR3 DNA: TGTGCCAGCAGCCCGGGGGGGGCCGAGCAGTGCTTC
CDR3 protein: CASSPGGAEQCF

clone size: few
J gene: TRBJ2-5
V gene: TRBV2
D gene: -
CDR3 DNA: TGTGCCAGCAGAATGAGTCTAGAGACCCAGTACTTC
CDR3 protein: CASRMSLETQYF